This record looks at one TCR beta chain sequence and its context. Its antigen remains unidentified. Original handling: Owing to the provision of junction-only sequences devoid of quality scores by immunoSEQ, filtering differed. The protocol was immunoSEQ multiplex PCR, while the TCRdb copy is restricted to in-frame clones and leaves out a portion. The DNA gave D and trimming, while V, J and clone size come from that table. The sample records roughly 600,000 clones, 98% being singletons. This specimen belongs to a study of shared clonotypes between healthy human individuals. Study at large: Donor composition was two women and three men, aged 18 to 49.

General study findings and limits: Naive subsets typically showed greater estimated richness than memory subsets.

CDR3 length equals 14 residues. CDR1 is MNHEY and CDR2 is SMNVEV in the germline V gene (reference sequence). The V gene end was trimmed by 6 bases and the J gene end by 7 bases; junction bases not matched to a gene: 9. CD45RO-negative CD8 cells positively selected for CCR7 made up the naive population, which excluded terminally differentiated effector memory CD45RA+ cells. The sequence was collected from a man aged 25 to 40 in good health. The sample consisted of naive CD8+ T cells sorted from blood. The chain employs TRBV27 and TRBJ2-5; 9 bases fit TRBD1. The CDR3 DNA reads as TGTGCCAGCAGCCCAACAGGGGGCGCGGTGACCCAGTACTTC. It codes for CASSPTGGAVTQYF.